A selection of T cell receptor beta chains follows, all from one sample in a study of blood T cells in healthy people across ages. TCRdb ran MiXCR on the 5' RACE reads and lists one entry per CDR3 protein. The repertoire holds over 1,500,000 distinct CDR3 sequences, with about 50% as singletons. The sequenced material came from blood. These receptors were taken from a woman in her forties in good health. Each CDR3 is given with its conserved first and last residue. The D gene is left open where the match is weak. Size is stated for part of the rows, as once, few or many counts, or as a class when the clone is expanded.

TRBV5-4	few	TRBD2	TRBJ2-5	CASSRAGGLQETQYF	TGTGCCAGCAGCCGCGCGGGGGGGCTCCAAGAGACCCAGTACTTC
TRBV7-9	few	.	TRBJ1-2	CASSFMSLRDTYYGYTF	TGTGCCAGCAGCTTTATGAGTCTTCGGGACACCTACTATGGCTACACCTTC
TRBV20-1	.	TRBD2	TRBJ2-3	CSAPSGGGTDTQYF	TGCAGTGCTCCCAGCGGGGGGGGCACAGATACGCAGTATTTT
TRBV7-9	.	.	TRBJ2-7	CASSSSIGTYEQYF	TGTGCCAGCAGCTCATCTATTGGGACCTACGAGCAGTACTTC
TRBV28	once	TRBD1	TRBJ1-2	CASSFGTGGVNYGYTF	TGTGCCAGCAGTTTCGGGACAGGAGGTGTTAACTATGGCTACACCTTC
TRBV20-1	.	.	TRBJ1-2	CSATRRSGYGYTF	TGCAGTGCTACGCGTAGGAGTGGCTATGGCTACACCTTC
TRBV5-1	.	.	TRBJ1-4	CASSSTVGNEKLFF	TGCGCCAGCAGCTCGACGGTGGGAAATGAAAAACTGTTTTTT
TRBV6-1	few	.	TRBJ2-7	CASSEIGQFYEQYF	TGTGCCAGCAGTGAAATAGGTCAGTTCTACGAGCAGTACTTC
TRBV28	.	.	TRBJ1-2	CASSPGRPGYTF	TGTGCCAGCAGTCCCGGTCGACCTGGCTACACCTTC
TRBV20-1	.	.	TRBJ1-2	CSAFGTANYGYTF	TGCAGTGCTTTCGGGACGGCTAACTATGGCTACACCTTC
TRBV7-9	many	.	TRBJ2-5	CASSLGVGGGETQYF	TGTGCCAGCAGCTTAGGGGTAGGCGGGGGCGAGACCCAGTACTTC
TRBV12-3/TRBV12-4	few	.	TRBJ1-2	CASSPNGGVGYGYTF	TGTGCCAGCAGTCCGAACGGGGGGGTAGGCTATGGCTACACCTTC
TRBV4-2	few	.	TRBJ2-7	CASSQGGADYEQYF	TGTGCCAGCAGCCAAGGGGGGGCCGACTACGAGCAGTACTTC
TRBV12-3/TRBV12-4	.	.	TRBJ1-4	CASRRGHGNEKLFF	TGTGCCAGCAGACGTGGACATGGTAATGAAAAACTGTTTTTT
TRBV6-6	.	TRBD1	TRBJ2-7	CASRSQGAQYEQYF	TGTGCCAGCAGGAGCCAGGGGGCTCAATACGAGCAGTACTTC
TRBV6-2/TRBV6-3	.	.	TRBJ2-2	CASSYGLTNTGELFF	TGTGCCAGCAGTTACGGGCTAACGAACACCGGGGAGCTGTTTTTT